The sequence of this T cell receptor beta chain was determined in a study of cytomegalovirus exposure and HLA in healthy donors. Note on this clone: The antigen is undetermined.

The CDR3 has 13 residues. Germline V gene data show CDR1 as SGHNT and CDR2 as YYREEE (reference sequence). Unmatched junction bases numbered 4, after V lost 10 bases and J lost 2 bases. Notes on the study in general: Most TCR beta V segments were productive about 87% or about 30% of the time in an earlier analysis. The study labeled approximately 150 TCR beta chains cytomegalovirus-associated.

The PCR ran on 60 Vbeta and 13 Jbeta primers. Assay used: immunoSEQ multiplex PCR; TCRdb lists only in-frame clones, some missing. The sample table includes 130,000 or so clones. This TCR was sampled from a woman in her thirties or forties in good health and CMV-seropositive. The chain couples TRBV5-4 to TRBJ2-3, with 10 bases fitting TRBD2. Material: PBMCs. CDR3 nucleotide sequence: TGTGCCTTCCTAGCGGGAGTCACAGATACGCAGTATTTT. Translated, it gives CAFLAGVTDTQYF.